These T cell receptor beta chains were read from a single sample in a study of T cell changes during pregnancy in multiple sclerosis. Measured with immunoSEQ multiplex PCR; TCRdb has only the in-frame clones, and not every one. The sample holds some 60,000 clones, 80% to 95% seen once. The material sequenced was peripheral blood, taken in the first trimester of pregnancy. The receptors originated from a female donor with multiple sclerosis, enrolled in a pregnancy study. Both conserved end residues are part of each CDR3. A D gene is named only where the DNA matches it firmly. A clone size is listed for some rows: how often the clone was seen (once, few, many), or a class if it is expanded.

>TRBJ2-7|TRBV2|.|TRBD1
TGTGCCAGCAGCCAAGACAGGGACTACGAGCAGTACTTC
CASSQDRDYEQYF
>TRBJ1-6|TRBV2|once|.
TGTGCCAGCAGTGTCGGACAGAATTATAATTCACCCCTCCACTTT
CASSVGQNYNSPLHF
>TRBJ2-5|TRBV7-3|.|TRBD2
TGTGCCAGCAGCTTAATGGGACTAGCGGGGGGGGAGACCCAGTACTTC
CASSLMGLAGGETQYF
>TRBJ2-7|TRBV19|.|TRBD2
TGTGCCAGTAGTAGGGGGGGCTCCTACGAGCAGTACTTC
CASSRGGSYEQYF
>TRBJ2-5|TRBV14|.|.
TGTGCCAGCAGCCGTCGGTCCTCGGAGACCCAGTACTTC
CASSRRSSETQYF
>TRBJ1-2|TRBV7-2|.|.
TGTGCCAGCAGCTTAGAGGGGGAACTTGGCTACACCTTC
CASSLEGELGYTF
>TRBJ1-2|TRBV6-1|.|TRBD1
TGTGCCAGCAGTAGACCAGGGGGCGAGTGGCATGGCTACACCTTC
CASSRPGGEWHGYTF
>TRBJ1-5|TRBV2|.|.
TGTGCCAGCAGTGAATCTTTCCGACGGGGCAATCAGCCCCAGCATTTT
CASSESFRRGNQPQHF
>TRBJ2-3|TRBV9|.|.
TGTGCCAGCAGCGTAGGACAGGACACAGATACGCAGTATTTT
CASSVGQDTDTQYF
>TRBJ1-1|TRBV5-6|.|.
TGTGCCAGCAGCTTGAATACAGGGTTCCGGAACACTGAAGCTTTCTTT
CASSLNTGFRNTEAFF
>TRBJ2-1|TRBV9|.|TRBD1
TGTGCCAGCAGCGAGTTCGGGACAGACTACAATGAGCAGTTCTTC
CASSEFGTDYNEQFF
>TRBJ1-4|TRBV5-1|.|TRBD1
TGCGCCAGCAGCTCCGGACAGGGAAATGAAAAACTGTTTTTT
CASSSGQGNEKLFF
>TRBJ1-6|TRBV14|.|.
TGTGCCAGCAGCCAAGTTACAGGGACTAATTCACCCCTCCACTTT
CASSQVTGTNSPLHF
>TRBJ2-3|TRBV29-1|.|TRBD2
TGCAGCGTCGGTTGGGGGGGTAGCACAGATACGCAGTATTTT
CSVGWGGSTDTQYF
>TRBJ1-1|TRBV6-5|.|TRBD1
TGTGCCAGCAGCCGGTCGGACAGGGACGCTGAAGCTTTCTTT
CASSRSDRDAEAFF
>TRBJ1-5|TRBV21-1|.|.
TGTGCCAGCAGCAAAGTGGCGGACAATCAGCCCCAGCATTTT
CASSKVADNQPQHF
>TRBJ1-2|TRBV2|.|.
TGTGCCAGCAGTGGGCAGGGGTTCTATGGCTACACCTTC
CASSGQGFYGYTF
>TRBJ1-6|TRBV30|.|TRBD1
TGTGCCTGGAGGACGGCAGGGGGCGGTTCACCCCTCCACTTT
CAWRTAGGGSPLHF
>TRBJ2-7|TRBV5-8|.|TRBD2
TGTGCCAGCAGCTTGGCGGGGACTAGCGGGGGGTTTCGCTCCTACGAGCAGTACTTC
CASSLAGTSGGFRSYEQYF
>TRBJ1-2|TRBV6-5|.|TRBD1
TGTGCCAGCAGTCTTAGGACAGGGGGAATGTATGGCTACACCTTC
CASSLRTGGMYGYTF
>TRBJ1-2|TRBV29-1|.|.
TGCAGCGCAGACAGGCCCTATGGCTACACCTTC
CSADRPYGYTF
>TRBJ2-1|TRBV15|.|TRBD1
TGTGCCACCAGCCGCGGACAGGGGGCCAGCAATGAGCAGTTCTTC
CATSRGQGASNEQFF
>TRBJ2-3|TRBV27|.|TRBD1
TGTGCCAGCAGTTTAGTCGGGTTCGGACAGGGGAGGGCTACGCAGTATTTT
CASSLVGFGQGRATQYF
>TRBJ2-1|TRBV7-2|.|.
TGTGCCAGCAGCACCATCGGGGAGCAGTTCTTC
CASSTIGEQFF
>TRBJ2-7|TRBV27|once|TRBD1
TGTGCCAGCAGTTTTCACAGGGGGCCCCCCTACGAGCAGTACTTC
CASSFHRGPPYEQYF
>TRBJ1-1|TRBV15|.|.
TGTGCCACCAGCAGAGAGCGGTTGAACACTGAAGCTTTCTTT
CATSRERLNTEAFF
>TRBJ2-5|TRBV29-1|.|.
TGCAGCGTTGAGTCAGGGCGAGAGACCCAGTACTTC
CSVESGRETQYF
>TRBJ2-7|TRBV9|.|TRBD1
TGTGCCAGCAGCGTAGCCGTGGGGCAGGGGGCGCAGGACGAGCAGTACTTC
CASSVAVGQGAQDEQYF
>TRBJ1-2|TRBV6-5|.|TRBD1
TGTGCCAGCAGTTCCAATCCCGGGACAGGGCACTATGGCTACACCTTC
CASSSNPGTGHYGYTF
>TRBJ2-2|TRBV2|once|.
TGTGCCAGCAGTGACCTGGACAGTTCGAACACCGGGGAGCTGTTTTTT
CASSDLDSSNTGELFF
>TRBJ2-1|TRBV27|.|.
TGTGCCAGCAGTTTGTCCCATCTGGACGGTGGGCTCGGGGGGCAGTTCTTC
CASSLSHLDGGLGGQFF
>TRBJ1-3|TRBV7-9|.|.
TGTGCCAGCAGCTTAGCGGCTACAGGATTAGGTGGAAACACCATATATTTT
CASSLAATGLGGNTIYF
>TRBJ2-2|TRBV5-4|.|TRBD2
TGTGCCAGCAGCTTGGTATTAGCGGGGGCGAACACCGGGGAGCTGTTTTTT
CASSLVLAGANTGELFF
>TRBJ1-1|TRBV5-1|.|TRBD1
TGCGCCAGCAGCCGGGACAGGACTGACACTGAAGCTTTCTTT
CASSRDRTDTEAFF
>TRBJ1-2|TRBV19|.|.
TGTGCCAGTATCCCGGGATGGGGCTATGGCTACACCTTC
CASIPGWGYGYTF